The entry that follows covers one TCR beta chain sequence. The antigen is unknown. The sample originates from a study of CD8 T cells in ankylosing spondylitis. TCRdb reprocessed the 5' RACE reads via MiXCR and lists one record per CDR3 protein. This table has 670,000 or so distinct CDR3 sequences, around 20% appearing once. Regarding the study as a whole: Matched synovial fluid from ankylosing spondylitis patients was reported to be enriched for disease-linked clones. Made up of fewer than 10 highly homologous variants, a TCR beta motif appeared characteristic of ankylosing spondylitis blood.

Sequenced input: blood, either unsorted or a sorted T cell fraction (not recorded which). The origin of this receptor is a male donor with ankylosing spondylitis.

Written as DNA, the CDR3 is TGTGCCAGCAGCCCGACCAGAAACTATGGCTACACCTTC. Translated: CASSPTRNYGYTF. J is TRBJ1-2 and V is TRBV12-3 or TRBV12-4, with D uncertain. The CDR3 covers 13 residues. V was pared by 6 bases and J by 2 bases, with 10 bases between.